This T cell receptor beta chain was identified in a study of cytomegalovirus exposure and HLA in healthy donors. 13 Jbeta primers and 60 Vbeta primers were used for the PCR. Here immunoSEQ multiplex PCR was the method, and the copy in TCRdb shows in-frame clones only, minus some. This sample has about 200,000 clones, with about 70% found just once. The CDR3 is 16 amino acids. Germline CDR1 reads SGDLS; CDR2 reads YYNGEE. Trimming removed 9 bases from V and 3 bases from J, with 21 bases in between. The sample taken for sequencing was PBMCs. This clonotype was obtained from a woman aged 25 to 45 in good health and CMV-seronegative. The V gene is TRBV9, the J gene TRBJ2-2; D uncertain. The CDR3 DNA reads TGTGCCATCCCTGGCCAGACACCTTTGGACACCGGGGAGCTGTTTTTT. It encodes CAIPGQTPLDTGELFF.